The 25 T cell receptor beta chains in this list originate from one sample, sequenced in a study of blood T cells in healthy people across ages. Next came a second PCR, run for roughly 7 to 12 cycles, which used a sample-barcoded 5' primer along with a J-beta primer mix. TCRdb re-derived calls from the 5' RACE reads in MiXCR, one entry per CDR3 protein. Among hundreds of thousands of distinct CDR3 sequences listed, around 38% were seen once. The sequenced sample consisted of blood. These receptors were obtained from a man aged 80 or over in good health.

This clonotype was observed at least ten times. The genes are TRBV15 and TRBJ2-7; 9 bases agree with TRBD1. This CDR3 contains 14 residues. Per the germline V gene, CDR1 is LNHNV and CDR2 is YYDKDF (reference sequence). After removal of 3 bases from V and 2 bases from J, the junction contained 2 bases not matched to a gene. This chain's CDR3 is CATSRDRGPYEQYF. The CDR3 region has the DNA TGTGCCACCAGCAGGGACAGGGGTCCCTACGAGCAGTACTTC. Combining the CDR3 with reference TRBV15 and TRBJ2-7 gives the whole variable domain DAMVIQNPRYQVTQFGKPVTLSCSQTLNHNVMYWYQQKSSQAPKLLFHYYDKDFNNEADTPDNFQSRRPNTSFCFLDIRSPGLGDTAMYLCATSRDRGPYEQYFGPGTRLTVT.

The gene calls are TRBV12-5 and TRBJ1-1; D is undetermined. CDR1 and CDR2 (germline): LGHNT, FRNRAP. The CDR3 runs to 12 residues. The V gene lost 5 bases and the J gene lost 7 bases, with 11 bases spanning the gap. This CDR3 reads CASGRRRNEAFF. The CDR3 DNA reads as TGTGCTAGTGGTCGTAGGAGGAATGAAGCTTTCTTT.

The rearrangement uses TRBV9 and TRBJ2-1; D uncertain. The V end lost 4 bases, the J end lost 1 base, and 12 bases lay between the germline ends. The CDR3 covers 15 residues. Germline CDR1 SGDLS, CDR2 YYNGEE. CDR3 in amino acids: CASSPREKSYNEQFF. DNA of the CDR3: TGTGCCAGCAGCCCCCGAGAGAAGTCCTACAATGAGCAGTTCTTC.

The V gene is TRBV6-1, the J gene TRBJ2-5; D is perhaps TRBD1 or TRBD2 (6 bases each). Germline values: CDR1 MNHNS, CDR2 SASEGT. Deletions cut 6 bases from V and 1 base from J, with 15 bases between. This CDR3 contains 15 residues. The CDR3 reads CASSGGGTTQETQYF. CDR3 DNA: TGTGCCAGCAGCGGTGGCGGGACAACCCAAGAGACCCAGTACTTC.

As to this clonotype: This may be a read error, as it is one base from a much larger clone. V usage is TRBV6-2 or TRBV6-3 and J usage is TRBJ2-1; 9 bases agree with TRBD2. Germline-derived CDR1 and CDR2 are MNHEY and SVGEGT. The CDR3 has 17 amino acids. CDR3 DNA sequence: TGTGCCAGCAGTCAACGGAGGCTAGCGGGACTCTACAATGAGCGGTTCTTC. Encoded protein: CASSQRRLAGLYNERFF.

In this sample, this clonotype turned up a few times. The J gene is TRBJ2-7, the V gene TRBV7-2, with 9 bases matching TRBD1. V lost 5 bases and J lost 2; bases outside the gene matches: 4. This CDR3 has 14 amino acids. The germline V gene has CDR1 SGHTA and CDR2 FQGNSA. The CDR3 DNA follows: TGTGCCAGCAGCACACAGGGGGCTACCTACGAGCAGTACTTC. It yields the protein CASSTQGATYEQYF.

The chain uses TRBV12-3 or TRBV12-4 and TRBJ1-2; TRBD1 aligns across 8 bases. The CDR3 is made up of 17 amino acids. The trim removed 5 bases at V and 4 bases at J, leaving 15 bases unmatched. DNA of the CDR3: TGTGCCAGCAGTACCACAACCAGGGGGCGCGAGGCCTATGGCTACACCTTC. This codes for CASSTTTRGREAYGYTF.

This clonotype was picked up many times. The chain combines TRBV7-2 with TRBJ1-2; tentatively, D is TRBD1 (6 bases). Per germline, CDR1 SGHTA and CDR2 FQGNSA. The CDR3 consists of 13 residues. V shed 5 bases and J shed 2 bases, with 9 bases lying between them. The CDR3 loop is CASSRDNNYGYTF. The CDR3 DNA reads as TGTGCCAGCAGCCGGGACAACAACTATGGCTACACCTTC.

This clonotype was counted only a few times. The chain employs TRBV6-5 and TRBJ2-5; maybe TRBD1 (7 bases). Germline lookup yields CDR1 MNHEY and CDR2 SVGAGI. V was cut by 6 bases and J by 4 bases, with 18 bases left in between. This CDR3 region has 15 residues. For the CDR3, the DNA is TGTGCCAGCAGGGGGAGGACAGGTCCGGGAGAGACCCAGTACTTC. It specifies CASRGRTGPGETQYF.

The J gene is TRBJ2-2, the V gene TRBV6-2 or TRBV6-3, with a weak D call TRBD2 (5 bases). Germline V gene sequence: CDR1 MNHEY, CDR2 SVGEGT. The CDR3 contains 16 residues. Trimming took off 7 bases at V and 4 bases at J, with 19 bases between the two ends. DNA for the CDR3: TGTGCCAGCACTCCTCCGGGGAAGGGAAGCACCGGGGAGCTGTTTTTT. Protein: CASTPPGKGSTGELFF.

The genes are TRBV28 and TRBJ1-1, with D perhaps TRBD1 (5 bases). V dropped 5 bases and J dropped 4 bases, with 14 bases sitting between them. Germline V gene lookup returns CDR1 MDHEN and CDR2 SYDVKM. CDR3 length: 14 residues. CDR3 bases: TGTGCCAGCAGTATTGCCGACAGACGCACTGAAGCTTTCTTT. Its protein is CASSIADRRTEAFF.

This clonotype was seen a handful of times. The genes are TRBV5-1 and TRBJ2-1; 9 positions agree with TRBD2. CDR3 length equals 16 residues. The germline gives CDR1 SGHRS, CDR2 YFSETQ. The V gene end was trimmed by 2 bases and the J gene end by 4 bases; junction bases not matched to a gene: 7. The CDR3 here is CASSLTSGPTYNEQFF. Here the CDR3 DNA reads TGCGCCAGCAGCTTAACTAGCGGGCCGACATACAATGAGCAGTTCTTC.

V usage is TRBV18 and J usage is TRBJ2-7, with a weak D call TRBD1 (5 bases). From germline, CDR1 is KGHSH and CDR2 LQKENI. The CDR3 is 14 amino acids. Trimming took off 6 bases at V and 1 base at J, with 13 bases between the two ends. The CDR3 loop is CASSRTYESYEQYF. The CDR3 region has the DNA TGTGCCAGCTCCCGGACATACGAATCCTACGAGCAGTACTTC.

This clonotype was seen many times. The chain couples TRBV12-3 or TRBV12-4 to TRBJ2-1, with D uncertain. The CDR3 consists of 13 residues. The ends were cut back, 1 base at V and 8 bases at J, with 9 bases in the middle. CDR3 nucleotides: TGTGCCAGCAGTTTAGTCCTCGGCCATGAGCAGTTCTTC. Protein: CASSLVLGHEQFF.

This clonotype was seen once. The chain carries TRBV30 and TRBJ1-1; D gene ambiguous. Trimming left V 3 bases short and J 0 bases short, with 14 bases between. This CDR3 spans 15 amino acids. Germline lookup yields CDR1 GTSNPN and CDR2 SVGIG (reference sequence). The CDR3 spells CAWRTGRVMNTEAFF. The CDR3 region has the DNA TGTGCCTGGAGGACCGGGAGGGTAATGAACACTGAAGCTTTCTTT.

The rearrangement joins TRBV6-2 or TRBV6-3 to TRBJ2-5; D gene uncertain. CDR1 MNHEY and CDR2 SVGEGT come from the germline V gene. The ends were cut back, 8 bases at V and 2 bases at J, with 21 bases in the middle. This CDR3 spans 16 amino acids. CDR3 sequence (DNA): TGTGCCAGCGTAAACCCCACGGGCAGCTATCAAGAGACCCAGTACTTC. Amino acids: CASVNPTGSYQETQYF.

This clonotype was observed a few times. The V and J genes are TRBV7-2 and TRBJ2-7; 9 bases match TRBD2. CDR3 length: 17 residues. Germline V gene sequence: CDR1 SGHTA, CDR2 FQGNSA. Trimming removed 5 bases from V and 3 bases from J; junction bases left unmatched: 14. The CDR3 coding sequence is TGTGCCAGCAGCCGCTTGGCGGGCGGGGGGGGATTCTACGAGCAGTACTTC. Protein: CASSRLAGGGGFYEQYF. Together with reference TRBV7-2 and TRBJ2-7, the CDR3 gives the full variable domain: GAGVSQSPSNKVTEKGKDVELRCDPISGHTALYWYRQSLGQGLEFLIYFQGNSAPDKSGLPSDRFSAERTGGSVSTLTIQRTQQEDSAVYLCASSRLAGGGGFYEQYFGPGTRLTVT.

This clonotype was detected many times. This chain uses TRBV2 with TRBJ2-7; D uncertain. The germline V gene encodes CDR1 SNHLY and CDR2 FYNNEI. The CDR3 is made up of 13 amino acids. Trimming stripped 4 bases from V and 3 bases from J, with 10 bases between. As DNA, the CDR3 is TGTGCCAGCAGTGCAGGCTACCTCTACGAGCAGTACTTC. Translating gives CASSAGYLYEQYF.

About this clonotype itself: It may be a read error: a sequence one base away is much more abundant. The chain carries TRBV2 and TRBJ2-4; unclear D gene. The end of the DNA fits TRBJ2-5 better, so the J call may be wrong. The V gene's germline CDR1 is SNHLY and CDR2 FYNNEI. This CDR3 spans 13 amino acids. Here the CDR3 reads CASSLSPPETQYF. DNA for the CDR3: TGTGCCAGCAGCCTATCACCTCCAGAGACCCAGTACTTC.

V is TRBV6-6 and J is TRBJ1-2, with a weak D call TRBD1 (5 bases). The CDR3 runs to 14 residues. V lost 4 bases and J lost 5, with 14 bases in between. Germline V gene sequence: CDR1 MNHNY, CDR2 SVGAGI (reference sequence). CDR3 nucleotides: TGTGCCAGCAGTTCCCCCGGGACGGGATATGGCTACACCTTC. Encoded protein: CASSSPGTGYGYTF.

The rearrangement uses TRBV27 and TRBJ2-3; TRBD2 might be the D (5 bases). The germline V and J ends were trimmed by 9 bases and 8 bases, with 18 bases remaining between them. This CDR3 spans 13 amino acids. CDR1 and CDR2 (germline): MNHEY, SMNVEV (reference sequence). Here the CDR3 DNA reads TGTGCCAGTCGAAGGACTGCACAAGGTACGCAGTATTTT. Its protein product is CASRRTAQGTQYF.

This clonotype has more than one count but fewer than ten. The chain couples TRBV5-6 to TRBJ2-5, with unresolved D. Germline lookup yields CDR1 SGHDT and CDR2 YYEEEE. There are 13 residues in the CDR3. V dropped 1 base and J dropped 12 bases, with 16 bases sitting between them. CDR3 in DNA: TGTGCCAGCAGCTTGCCGGCCGGCGCCAACGAGTACTTC. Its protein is CASSLPAGANEYF. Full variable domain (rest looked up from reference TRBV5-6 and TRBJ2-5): DAGVTQSPTHLIKTRGQQVTLRCSPKSGHDTVSWYQQALGQGPQFIFQYYEEEERQRGNFPDRFSGHQFPNYSSELNVNALLLGDSALYLCASSLPAGANEYFGPGTRLLVL.

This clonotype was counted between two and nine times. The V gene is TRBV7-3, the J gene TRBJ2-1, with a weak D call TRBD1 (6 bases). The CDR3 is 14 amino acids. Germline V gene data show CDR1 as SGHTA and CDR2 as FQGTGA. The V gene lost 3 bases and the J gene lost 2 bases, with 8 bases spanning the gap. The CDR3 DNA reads TGTGCCAGCAGCTTGTCAGGGGCCTACAATGAGCAGTTCTTC. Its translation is CASSLSGAYNEQFF.

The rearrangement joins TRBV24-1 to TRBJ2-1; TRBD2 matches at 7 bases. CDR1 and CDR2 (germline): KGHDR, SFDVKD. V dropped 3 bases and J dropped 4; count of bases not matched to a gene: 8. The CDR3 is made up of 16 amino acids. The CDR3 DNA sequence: TGTGCCACCAGTGATCCGGGGAGCGGGGAGTACAATGAGCAGTTCTTC. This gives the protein CATSDPGSGEYNEQFF.

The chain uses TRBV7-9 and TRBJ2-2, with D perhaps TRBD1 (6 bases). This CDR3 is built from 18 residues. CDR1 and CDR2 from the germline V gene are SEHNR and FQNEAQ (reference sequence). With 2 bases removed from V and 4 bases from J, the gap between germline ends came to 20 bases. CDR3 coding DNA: TGTGCCAGCAGCTTACGCTCGGCAGGGGTGTCGGGCACCGGGGAGCTGTTTTTT. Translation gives CASSLRSAGVSGTGELFF.